Following are 19 T cell receptor beta chains from one sample sequenced in a study of lymphopenia after photon versus proton radiotherapy. The protocol was immunoSEQ multiplex PCR, while the TCRdb copy is restricted to in-frame clones and leaves out a portion. Among 25,000 to 30,000 clones listed, roughly four fifths were seen once. Source: peripheral blood, taken from a patient treated with photon-based radiotherapy. These receptors came from a woman aged 45-65 years with pancreatic cancer.

CDR3 protein: CASSETLDGRQQYF. The CDR3 DNA reads as TGTGCCAGCAGTGAAACATTGGACGGGAGGCAGCAGTACTTC. The chain links TRBV6-1 to TRBJ2-7, with 7 bases matching TRBD2. There are 14 residues in the CDR3. Germline CDR1 MNHNS, CDR2 SASEGT. V dropped 2 bases and J dropped 8; count of bases not matched to a gene: 9.

The chain has TRBV7-9 and TRBJ2-5; D possibly corresponds to TRBD2 (5 bases). The V end was cut by 4 bases, the J end by 2 bases, with 11 bases between. Germline assignment: CDR1 SEHNR and CDR2 FQNEAQ (reference sequence). There are 14 residues in the CDR3. The CDR3 here is CASSWGKRQETQYF. The CDR3 DNA sequence: TGTGCCAGCAGCTGGGGAAAGCGGCAAGAGACCCAGTACTTC.

This clone was seen only a few times. V usage is TRBV5-6 and J usage is TRBJ2-7, with 12 bases lining up with TRBD1. Germline CDR1 and CDR2: SGHDT and YYEEEE. Trimming cost V 4 bases and J 6 bases; bases outside gene matches: 8. The CDR3 has 15 residues. The CDR3 region is CASSRTRDRGREQYF. The CDR3 region has the DNA TGTGCCAGCAGCAGGACCCGGGACAGGGGGCGCGAGCAGTACTTC.

V usage is TRBV7-9 and J usage is TRBJ1-5; 7 positions match TRBD1. This CDR3 comprises 14 residues. Germline lookup yields CDR1 SEHNR and CDR2 FQNEAQ (reference sequence). J was trimmed by 13 bases and V by 0 bases; bases with no gene match: 9. The CDR3 bases are TGTGCCAGCAGCTTAGCCATGGGGGACAGTCAGCAGCATTTT. Its translation is CASSLAMGDSQQHF.

This chain connects TRBV29-1 to TRBJ2-1; 11 nucleotides align to TRBD2. The CDR3 totals 17 residues. Germline assignment: CDR1 SQVTM and CDR2 ANQGSEA. With 5 bases clipped from V and 0 bases from J, the junction kept 9 bases outside the gene matches. CDR3 bases: TGCAGCGTTCAAGGCGCTAGCGGGAGGTCCTCCTACAATGAGCAGTTCTTC. This gives the protein CSVQGASGRSSYNEQFF.

The V gene is TRBV5-1, the J gene TRBJ1-1; TRBD1 matches at 8 bases. This CDR3 has 14 residues. Germline V CDR1 and CDR2: SGHRS, YFSETQ. After removal of 5 bases from V and 6 bases from J, the junction contained 9 bases not matched to a gene. The CDR3 loop reads CASRHGQGEAEAFF. CDR3 coding DNA: TGCGCCAGCAGGCACGGACAGGGAGAGGCTGAAGCTTTCTTT.

The chain carries TRBV29-1 and TRBJ2-2, with 11 bases that match TRBD1. The V gene's germline CDR1 is SQVTM and CDR2 ANQGSEA. CDR3 size: 14 residues. J gave up 4 bases and V 4 bases, and 2 bases lay outside the gene matches. This CDR3 reads CSVGGTGGTGELFF. As DNA, the CDR3 is TGCAGCGTTGGCGGGACAGGGGGCACCGGGGAGCTGTTTTTT.

This clone was seen once. The CDR3 nucleotides are TGTGCCAGCAGCCCAAAGGACGGTTCGGGAGGTGAAAAACTGTTTTTT. Protein sequence: CASSPKDGSGGEKLFF. This rearrangement joins TRBV7-2 to TRBJ1-4; no definite D call. The germline CDR1 and CDR2 sequences are SGHTA and FQGNSA. The CDR3 has 16 amino acids. With 5 bases removed from V and 7 bases from J, the gap between germline ends came to 20 bases. Looking up the rest from reference TRBV7-2 and TRBJ1-4 gives the full variable domain: GAGVSQSPSNKVTEKGKDVELRCDPISGHTALYWYRQSLGQGLEFLIYFQGNSAPDKSGLPSDRFSAERTGGSVSTLTIQRTQQEDSAVYLCASSPKDGSGGEKLFFGSGTQLSVL.

The sample holds a few counts of this clone. The chain carries TRBV7-2 and TRBJ1-4; D uncertain. Between the trimmed V and J ends, which lost 8 bases and 7 bases, there was a span of 14 bases. Germline loops: CDR1 SGHTA, CDR2 FQGNSA. CDR3 size: 13 residues. The CDR3 DNA follows: TGTGCCAGCGAGGCGGGGTTCGGTGAAAAACTGTTTTTT. It encodes CASEAGFGEKLFF.

This clone showed up just a few times. The rearrangement joins TRBV7-9 to TRBJ2-7; D unresolved. The germline V and J ends were trimmed by 0 bases and 3 bases, with 12 bases remaining between them. CDR3 length: 15 amino acids. Germline V lookup: CDR1 SEHNR, CDR2 FQNEAQ (reference sequence). DNA of the CDR3: TGTGCCAGCAGCTTAGCGCCGACAAGCTTCTACGAGCAGTACTTC. Residues: CASSLAPTSFYEQYF.

This clone was observed once. The V and J genes are TRBV27 and TRBJ2-5; 9 bases line up with TRBD1. The junction had 12 bases not matched to a gene; V was cut back by 3 bases and J by 1 base. CDR1 and CDR2 (germline): MNHEY, SMNVEV (reference sequence). The CDR3 runs 18 residues. The CDR3 spells CASSFGTGLGGTQETQYF. CDR3 DNA: TGTGCCAGCAGTTTCGGGACAGGGTTGGGGGGGACCCAAGAGACCCAGTACTTC.

This chain connects TRBV7-8 to TRBJ2-7; 10 bases map to TRBD1. Germline V gives CDR1 SGHVS, CDR2 FQNEAQ. J was trimmed by 1 base and V by 3 bases; bases with no gene match: 3. CDR3 length: 15 residues. The DNA for the CDR3 is TGTGCCAGCAGCTTCGGACAGGGGGGGTCCTACGAGCAGTACTTC. It yields the protein CASSFGQGGSYEQYF.

CDR3: CASSFIGVSDYGYTF. In DNA, the CDR3 is TGTGCCAGCAGCTTTATTGGGGTCTCGGACTATGGCTACACCTTC. The V and J genes are TRBV5-4 and TRBJ1-2, with D uncertain. CDR1 SGHNT and CDR2 YYREEE come from the germline V gene (reference sequence). This CDR3 is 15 amino acids long. Trimming shortened V by 2 bases and J by 3 bases, and 14 bases separated the two germline ends.

The V gene is TRBV7-2, the J gene TRBJ2-7; D is possibly TRBD1 (6 bases). The CDR3 sequence is 15 residues long. Trimming stripped 1 base from V and 1 base from J, with 11 bases between. From germline, CDR1 is SGHTA and CDR2 FQGNSA. CDR3 region: CASSLGGQGSYEQYF. The CDR3 DNA reads as TGTGCCAGCAGCTTAGGGGGCCAGGGGTCCTACGAGCAGTACTTC.

This chain links TRBV6-1 with TRBJ2-4; tentatively, D is TRBD2 (7 bases). This CDR3 has 16 amino acids. Germline values: CDR1 MNHNS, CDR2 SASEGT. Between the trimmed V and J ends, which lost 1 base and 1 base, there was a span of 11 bases. CDR3 sequence reads: CASSEEGGPAKNIQYF. CDR3 DNA sequence: TGTGCCAGCAGTGAAGAGGGGGGGCCGGCCAAAAACATTCAGTACTTC.

This chain connects TRBV6-6 to TRBJ1-5; D remains ambiguous. Trimming removed 7 bases at V and 9 bases at J, with 16 bases between. The length of the CDR3 is 13 residues. CDR1 and CDR2 from the germline V gene are MNHNY and SVGAGI (reference sequence). The chain's CDR3 is CASTRIRGAPQHF. The CDR3 region has the DNA TGTGCCAGCACCAGGATCCGCGGTGCGCCCCAGCATTTT.

The chain combines TRBV6-5 with TRBJ2-1; 11 nucleotides agree with TRBD2. This CDR3 contains 14 residues. The ends lost 6 bases at V and 6 bases at J; junction bases unmatched: 4. Per germline, CDR1 MNHEY and CDR2 SVGAGI. CDR3 coding DNA: TGTGCCAGCAGGGTAGCGGGAGGGATCAATGAGCAGTTCTTC. This sequence encodes CASRVAGGINEQFF.

This sequence joins TRBV6-5 and TRBJ2-2; D perhaps matches TRBD2 (6 bases). V lost 4 bases to trimming and J lost 3 bases, with 12 bases between them. The CDR3 contains 15 residues. Germline V CDR1 and CDR2: MNHEY, SVGAGI. The CDR3 nucleotides read TGTGCCAGCAGTTTTGGGGGGAGTGACACCGGGGAGCTGTTTTTT. This codes for CASSFGGSDTGELFF.

This clone was recorded only once. The chain couples TRBV14 to TRBJ2-7, with TRBD2 matching 12 bases. Germline V gene lookup returns CDR1 SGHDN and CDR2 FVKESK. The CDR3 sequence is 15 residues long. After removal of 1 base from V and 6 bases from J, the junction contained 4 bases not matched to a gene. The CDR3 nucleotides read TGTGCCAGCAGCCAAGGGACTAGCGGGATGGGCGAGCAGTACTTC. As protein: CASSQGTSGMGEQYF.